Listed here are 8 T cell receptor beta chains from one sample, sequenced in a study of blood T cell repertoires in COVID-19. The method was immunoSEQ multiplex PCR; TCRdb's version includes in-frame clones alone and lacks a portion of them. The profile shows about 87,000 clones, roughly 88% of them singletons. The sequenced sample consisted of peripheral blood. The receptors here all came from a woman of 80 years or more with COVID-19, enrolled during active disease.

This sequence joins TRBV5-6 and TRBJ2-3; D is ambiguous. The CDR3 is 15 residues long. The V gene lost 0 bases and the J gene lost 2 bases, with 10 bases spanning the gap. The germline V gene has CDR1 SGHDT and CDR2 YYEEEE. CDR3: CASSLVQMATDTQYF. In nucleotides, the CDR3 is TGTGCCAGCAGCTTGGTTCAGATGGCCACAGATACGCAGTATTTT. The variable domain in full, completed from reference TRBV5-6 and TRBJ2-3, reads DAGVTQSPTHLIKTRGQQVTLRCSPKSGHDTVSWYQQALGQGPQFIFQYYEEEERQRGNFPDRFSGHQFPNYSSELNVNALLLGDSALYLCASSLVQMATDTQYFGPGTRLTVL.

This clone was recorded once. The rearrangement uses TRBV19 and TRBJ1-6; D possibly corresponds to TRBD1 (6 bases). Germline V gene sequence: CDR1 LNHDA, CDR2 SQIVND (reference sequence). CDR3 size: 14 residues. V was pared by 5 bases and J by 7 bases, with 12 bases between. The CDR3 nucleotides are TGTGCCAGTAGTTGGGGACAAGGAAATTCACCCCTCCACTTT. Residues: CASSWGQGNSPLHF.

The chain couples TRBV10-3 to TRBJ2-7, with 7 bases aligning to TRBD1. V shed 8 bases, J shed 2 bases, and the junction held 12 bases outside the gene matches. The germline gives CDR1 ENHRY, CDR2 SYGVKD. This CDR3 has 15 amino acids. CDR3 sequence: CAIGSRAGGPYEQYF. The CDR3 region has the DNA TGTGCCATCGGGAGCAGGGCAGGGGGTCCCTACGAGCAGTACTTC.

The chain couples TRBV19 to TRBJ1-3; possible D gene TRBD1, 5 bases. Trimming cost V 6 bases and J 0 bases, with 15 bases left between them. The V gene's germline CDR1 is LNHDA and CDR2 SQIVND (reference sequence). This CDR3 region has 16 residues. CDR3 loop: CASRTRRTHSGNTIYF. The CDR3 DNA sequence: TGTGCCAGTAGAACCCGAAGGACACACTCTGGAAACACCATATATTTT.

This sequence joins TRBV6-5 and TRBJ1-2; TRBD1 matches 7 bases. The germline CDR1 and CDR2 sequences are MNHEY and SVGAGI. The CDR3 contains 11 residues. The CDR3 DNA sequence: TGTGTCGCGGAGGGGGCCTCTGGCTACACCTTC. Translation gives CVAEGASGYTF.

CDR3 amino acids: CASSPPAGWVSSYEQYF. CDR3 coding DNA: TGTGCCAGCAGCCCCCCGGCAGGTTGGGTTAGCTCCTACGAGCAGTACTTC. The rearrangement links TRBV7-2 to TRBJ2-7, with D unclear. Trimming pared 5 bases from V and 0 bases from J, leaving 20 bases between. Germline-derived CDR1 and CDR2 are SGHTA and FQGNSA. CDR3 size: 17 residues.

The rearrangement links TRBV27 to TRBJ1-4, with 8 bases identical to TRBD1. The CDR3 sequence is 16 residues long. With V trimmed by 1 base and J by 4 bases, 5 bases remained unmatched. The germline gives CDR1 MNHEY, CDR2 SMNVEV (reference sequence). In nucleotides, the CDR3 is TGTGCCAGCAGTTTATACCAGGGGGCCTTTAATGAAAAACTGTTTTTT. Its protein is CASSLYQGAFNEKLFF.

The V and J genes are TRBV28 and TRBJ2-3, with D maybe TRBD2 (6 bases). Trimming pared 11 bases from V and 1 base from J, leaving 16 bases between. This CDR3 is built from 14 residues. The germline V gene has CDR1 MDHEN and CDR2 SYDVKM. The chain's CDR3 is CAGLQETGTDTQYF. In DNA form, the CDR3 reads TGTGCCGGACTACAAGAGACGGGCACAGATACGCAGTATTTT.